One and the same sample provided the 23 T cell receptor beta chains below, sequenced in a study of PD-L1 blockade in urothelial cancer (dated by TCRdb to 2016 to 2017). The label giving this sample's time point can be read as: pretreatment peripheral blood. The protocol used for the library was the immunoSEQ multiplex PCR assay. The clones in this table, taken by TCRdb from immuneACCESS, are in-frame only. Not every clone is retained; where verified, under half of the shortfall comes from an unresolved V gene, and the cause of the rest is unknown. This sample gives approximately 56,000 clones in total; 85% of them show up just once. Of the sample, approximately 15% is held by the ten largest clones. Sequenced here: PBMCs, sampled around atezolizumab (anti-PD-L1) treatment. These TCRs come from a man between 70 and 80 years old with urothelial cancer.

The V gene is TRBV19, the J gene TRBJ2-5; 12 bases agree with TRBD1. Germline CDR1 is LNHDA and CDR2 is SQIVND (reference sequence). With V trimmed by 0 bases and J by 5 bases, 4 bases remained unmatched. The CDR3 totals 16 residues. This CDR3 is CASSIEGTGGFETQYF. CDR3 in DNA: TGTGCCAGTAGTATAGAGGGGACAGGGGGCTTCGAGACCCAGTACTTC.

CDR3 nucleotide sequence: TGTGCCAGCAGCCTCCCATTACCGGGACTAGCGGGAGAGGGCGGGGAGCTGTTTTTT. As protein: CASSLPLPGLAGEGGELFF. The chain uses TRBV28 and TRBJ2-2; 14 nucleotides align to TRBD2. The CDR3 consists of 19 residues. Germline values: CDR1 MDHEN, CDR2 SYDVKM. Unmatched junction bases numbered 16, after V lost 6 bases and J lost 7 bases.

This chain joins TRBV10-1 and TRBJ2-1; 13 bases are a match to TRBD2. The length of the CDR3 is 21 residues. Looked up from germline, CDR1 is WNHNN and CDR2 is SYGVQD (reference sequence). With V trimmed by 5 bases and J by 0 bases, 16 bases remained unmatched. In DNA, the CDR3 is TGCGCCAGCAGTAATAACCCCGGGACTAGCGGGACCCAAAGCTCCTACAATGAGCAGTTCTTC. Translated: CASSNNPGTSGTQSSYNEQFF.

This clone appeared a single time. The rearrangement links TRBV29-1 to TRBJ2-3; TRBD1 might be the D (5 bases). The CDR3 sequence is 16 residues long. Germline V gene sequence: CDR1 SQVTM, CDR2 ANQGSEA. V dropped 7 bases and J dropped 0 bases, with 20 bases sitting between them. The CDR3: CSARSTGQSSTDTQYF. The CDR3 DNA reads TGCAGCGCCCGATCCACAGGCCAGTCCAGCACAGATACGCAGTATTTT.

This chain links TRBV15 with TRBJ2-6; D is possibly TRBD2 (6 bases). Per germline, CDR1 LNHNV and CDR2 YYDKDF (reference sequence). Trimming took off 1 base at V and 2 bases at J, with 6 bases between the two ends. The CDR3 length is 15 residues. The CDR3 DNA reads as TGTGCCACCAGCAGAGGGGGGGCTGGGGCCAACGTCCTGACTTTC. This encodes CATSRGGAGANVLTF.

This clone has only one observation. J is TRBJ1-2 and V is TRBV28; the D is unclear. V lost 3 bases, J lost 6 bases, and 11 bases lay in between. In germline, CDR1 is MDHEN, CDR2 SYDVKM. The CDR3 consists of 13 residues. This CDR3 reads CASSFPPGDGYTF. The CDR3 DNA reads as TGTGCCAGCAGTTTCCCTCCCGGGGATGGCTACACCTTC.

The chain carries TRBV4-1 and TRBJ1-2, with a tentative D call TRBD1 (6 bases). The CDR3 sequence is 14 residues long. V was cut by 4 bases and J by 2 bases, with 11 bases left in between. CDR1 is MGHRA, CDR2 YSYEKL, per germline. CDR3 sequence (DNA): TGCGCCAGCAGCCCCCTCACAGGGAACTATGGCTACACCTTC. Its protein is CASSPLTGNYGYTF.

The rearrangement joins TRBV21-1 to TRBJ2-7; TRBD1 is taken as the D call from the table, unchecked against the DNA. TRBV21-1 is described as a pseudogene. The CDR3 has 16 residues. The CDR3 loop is CASSTIRQGIAYEQYF. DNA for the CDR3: TGTGCCAGCAGCACCATACGACAGGGTATTGCCTACGAGCAGTACTTC.

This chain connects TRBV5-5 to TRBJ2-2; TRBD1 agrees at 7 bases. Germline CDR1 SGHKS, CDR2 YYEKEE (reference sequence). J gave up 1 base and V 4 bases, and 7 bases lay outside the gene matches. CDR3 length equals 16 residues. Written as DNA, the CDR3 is TGTGCCAGCAGCCGCACAGGGGTCGGGAACACCGGGGAGCTGTTTTTT. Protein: CASSRTGVGNTGELFF.

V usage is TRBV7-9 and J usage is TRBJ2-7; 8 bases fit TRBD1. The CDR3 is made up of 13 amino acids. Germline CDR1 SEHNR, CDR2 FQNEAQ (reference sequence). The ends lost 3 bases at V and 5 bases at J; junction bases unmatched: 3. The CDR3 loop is CASSFPTGDEQYF. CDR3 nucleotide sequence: TGTGCCAGCAGCTTCCCGACAGGGGACGAGCAGTACTTC.

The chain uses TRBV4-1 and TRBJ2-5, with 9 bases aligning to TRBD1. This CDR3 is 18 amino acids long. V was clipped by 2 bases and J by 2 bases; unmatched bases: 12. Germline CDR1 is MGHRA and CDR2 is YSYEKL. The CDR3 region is CASSQIPYGTGSQETQYF. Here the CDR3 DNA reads TGCGCCAGCAGCCAAATACCCTATGGGACAGGGAGTCAAGAGACCCAGTACTTC.

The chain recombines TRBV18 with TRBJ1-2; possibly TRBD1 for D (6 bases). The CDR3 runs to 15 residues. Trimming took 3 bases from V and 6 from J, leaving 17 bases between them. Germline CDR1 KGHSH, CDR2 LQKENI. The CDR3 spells CASSPFDRTPDGYTF. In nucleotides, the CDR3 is TGTGCCAGCTCACCTTTCGACAGGACGCCGGATGGCTACACCTTC. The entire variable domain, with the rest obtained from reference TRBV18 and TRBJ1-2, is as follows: NAGVMQNPRHLVRRRGQEARLRCSPMKGHSHVYWYRQLPEEGLKFMVYLQKENIIDESGMPKERFSAEFPKEGPSILRIQQVVRGDSAAYFCASSPFDRTPDGYTFGSGTRLTVV.

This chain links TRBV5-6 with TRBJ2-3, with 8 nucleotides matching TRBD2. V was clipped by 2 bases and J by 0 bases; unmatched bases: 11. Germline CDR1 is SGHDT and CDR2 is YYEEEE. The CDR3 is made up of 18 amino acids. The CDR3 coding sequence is TGTGCCAGCAGCTTATCCGGGACTAGTGTCTCTAGCACAGATACGCAGTATTTT. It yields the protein CASSLSGTSVSSTDTQYF.

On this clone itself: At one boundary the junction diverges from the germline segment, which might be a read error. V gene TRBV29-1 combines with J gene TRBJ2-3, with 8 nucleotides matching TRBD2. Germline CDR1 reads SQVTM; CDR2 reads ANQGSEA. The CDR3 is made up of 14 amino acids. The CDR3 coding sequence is TGCAGCGTCGAAGCGGGAGTCGGCACAGATACGCAGTATTTT. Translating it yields CSVEAGVGTDTQYF.

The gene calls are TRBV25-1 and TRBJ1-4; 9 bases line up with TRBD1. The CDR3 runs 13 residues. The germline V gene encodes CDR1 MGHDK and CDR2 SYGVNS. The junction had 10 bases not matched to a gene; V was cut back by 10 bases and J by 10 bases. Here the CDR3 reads CATAGQGLGKLFF. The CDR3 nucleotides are TGTGCCACCGCGGGACAGGGCCTCGGAAAACTGTTTTTT.

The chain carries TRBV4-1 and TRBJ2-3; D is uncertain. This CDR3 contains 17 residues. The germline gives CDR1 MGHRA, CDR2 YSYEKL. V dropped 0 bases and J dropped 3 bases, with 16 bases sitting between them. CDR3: CASSQEVSLTGTDTQYF. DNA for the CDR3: TGCGCCAGCAGCCAAGAAGTTAGCCTTACTGGTACAGATACGCAGTATTTT.

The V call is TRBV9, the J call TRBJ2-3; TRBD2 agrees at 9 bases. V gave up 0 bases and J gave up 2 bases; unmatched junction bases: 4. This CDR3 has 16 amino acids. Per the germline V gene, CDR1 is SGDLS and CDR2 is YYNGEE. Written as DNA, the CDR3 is TGTGCCAGCAGCGTAGGGACTAGCGACCACACAGATACGCAGTATTTT. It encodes CASSVGTSDHTDTQYF.

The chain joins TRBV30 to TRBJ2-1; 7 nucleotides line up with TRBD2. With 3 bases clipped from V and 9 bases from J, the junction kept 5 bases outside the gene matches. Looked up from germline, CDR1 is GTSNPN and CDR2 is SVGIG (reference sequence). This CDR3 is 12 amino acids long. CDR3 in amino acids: CAWRSLAVEQFF. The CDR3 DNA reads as TGTGCCTGGAGAAGCCTAGCGGTTGAGCAGTTCTTC.

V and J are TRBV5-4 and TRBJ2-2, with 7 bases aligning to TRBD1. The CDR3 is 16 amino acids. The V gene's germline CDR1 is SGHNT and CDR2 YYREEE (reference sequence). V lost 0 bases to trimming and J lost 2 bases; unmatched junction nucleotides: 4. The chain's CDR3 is CASSLGGQLNTGELFF. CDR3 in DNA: TGTGCCAGCAGCTTGGGGGGACAGCTAAACACCGGGGAGCTGTTTTTT.

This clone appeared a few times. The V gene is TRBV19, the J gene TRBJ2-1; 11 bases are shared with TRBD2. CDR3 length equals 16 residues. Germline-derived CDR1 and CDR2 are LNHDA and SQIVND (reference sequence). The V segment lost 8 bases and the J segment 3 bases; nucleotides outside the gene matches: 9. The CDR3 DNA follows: TGTGCCAGTTCTCCTCCGGGGACTAGCGGCTACAATGAGCAGTTCTTC. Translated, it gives CASSPPGTSGYNEQFF.

The CDR3 bases are TGTGCCAGCAGTTACGGACAGGGCACAAAAAGCAATCAGCCCCAGCATTTT. This sequence encodes CASSYGQGTKSNQPQHF. This chain uses TRBV4-2 with TRBJ1-5; TRBD1 agrees at 8 bases. The V and J ends lost 6 bases and 1 base, in that order; junction bases with no gene match: 11. Germline CDR1 reads LGHNA; CDR2 reads YNFKEQ. This CDR3 is 17 amino acids long.

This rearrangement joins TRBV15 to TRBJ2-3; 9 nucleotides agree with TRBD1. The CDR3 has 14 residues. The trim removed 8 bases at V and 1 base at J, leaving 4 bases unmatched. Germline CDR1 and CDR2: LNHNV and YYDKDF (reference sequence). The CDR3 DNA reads TGTGCCACCCTGGACAGGGGCGGCACAGATACGCAGTATTTT. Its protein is CATLDRGGTDTQYF.

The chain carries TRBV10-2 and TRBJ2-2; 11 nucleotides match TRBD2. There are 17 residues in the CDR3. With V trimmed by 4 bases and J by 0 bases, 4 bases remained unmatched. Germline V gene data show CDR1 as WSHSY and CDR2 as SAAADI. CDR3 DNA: TGCGCCAGCAGTGTCGCACTAGCGGGAGCGAACACCGGGGAGCTGTTTTTT. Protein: CASSVALAGANTGELFF.